This is a list of T cell receptor beta chains from one sample in a study of T cell changes during pregnancy in multiple sclerosis. Clones were read by immunoSEQ multiplex PCR, and TCRdb kept only the in-frame ones, dropping some. The sample includes tens of thousands of clones, around nine tenths of them seen just once. Material: CD8+ T cells from peripheral blood mononuclear cells, obtained after pregnancy. These TCRs come from a female donor in good health, enrolled as a control in a pregnancy study. Both conserved end residues are trimmed from each CDR3.

>TRBV29-1
SVEEPGQGPEVEGYT
>TRBV27
ASSLTVSGNTIY
>TRBV29-1
SVSDRPGNEQF
>TRBV7-9
ASSLAGDSYSNQPQH
>TRBV28
ASSYGGHQPQH
>TRBV11-2
ASSLGRGGQF
>TRBV6-5
ASSYSTSVLVTEAF
>TRBV28
ASNLDSFKISPLH
>TRBV5-5
ASSLDRGTEAF
>TRBV11-2
ASSLEPGYNEQF
>TRBV15
ATSRESSYNSPLH
>TRBV7-8
ASSLGQGAYEQY
>TRBV5-6
ASSLGGVTNYGYT
>TRBV4-2
ASSLGTTGPDTQY